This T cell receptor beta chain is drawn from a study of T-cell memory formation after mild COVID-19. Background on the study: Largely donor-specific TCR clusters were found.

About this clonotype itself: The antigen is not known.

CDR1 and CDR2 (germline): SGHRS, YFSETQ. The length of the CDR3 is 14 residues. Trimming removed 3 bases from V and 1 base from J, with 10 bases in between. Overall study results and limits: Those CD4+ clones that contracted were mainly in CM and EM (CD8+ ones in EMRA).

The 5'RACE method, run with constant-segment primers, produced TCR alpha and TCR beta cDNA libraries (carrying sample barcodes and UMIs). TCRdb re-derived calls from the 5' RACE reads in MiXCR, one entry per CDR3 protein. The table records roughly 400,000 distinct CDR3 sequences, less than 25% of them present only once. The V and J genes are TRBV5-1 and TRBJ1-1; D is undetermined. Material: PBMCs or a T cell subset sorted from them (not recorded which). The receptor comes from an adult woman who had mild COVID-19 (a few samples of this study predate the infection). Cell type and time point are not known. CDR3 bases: TGCGCCAGCAGCTCCGGACGGTCGAACACTGAAGCTTTCTTT. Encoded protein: CASSSGRSNTEAFF.